This T cell receptor (beta chain) was identified during a study of OX40 agonist ivuxolimab in advanced cancers. For the study at large: Clinicians treated patients with ivuxolimab, an agonistic anti-OX40 (CD134) antibody.

Using immunoSEQ multiplex PCR, the repertoire was profiled, and TCRdb retains in-frame clones only, with some absent. The table records over 60,000 clones, roughly nine tenths of them present only once. The CDR3 is 16 amino acids. Germline V gives CDR1 LNHDA, CDR2 SQIVND (reference sequence). Findings and limits, study-wide: Both CD4+ and CD8+ T cell populations in blood had undergone clonal expansion by week 6 at 0.1 to 3.0 mg/kg.

On this clone: What it binds is unknown.

Peripheral blood came from all dose cohorts at three timepoints. This chain joins TRBV19 and TRBJ2-5, with TRBD1 matching over 7 bases. The J call may be incorrect, as the DNA end agrees better with TRBJ2-7. This material consisted of CD4+ or CD8+ T cells sorted from blood, taken in a trial of the OX40 agonist ivuxolimab. This receptor was obtained from an adult with an advanced solid tumor such as melanoma, head and neck, liver or kidney cancer. CDR3 in DNA: TGTGCCAGTAGTGACTATTCACAGGGGCTCGGCTACGAGCAGTACTTC. It encodes CASSDYSQGLGYEQYF.